The clone carrying this T cell receptor beta chain was recorded once. Researchers ran the PCR with 60 Vbeta and 13 Jbeta primers. Clones were sequenced by immunoSEQ multiplex PCR, and TCRdb holds only the in-frame ones, with some missing. The data show approximately 150,000 clones, about 80% seen once. These data belong to a study of cytomegalovirus exposure and HLA in healthy donors. There are 15 residues in the CDR3. Germline V gene lookup returns CDR1 LGHNA and CDR2 YNFKEQ. Trimming stripped 0 bases from V and 0 bases from J, with 9 bases between. The specimen was PBMCs. The TCR sequence derives from a young man in good health and CMV-seronegative. The chain recombines TRBV4-2 with TRBJ2-7; possible D gene TRBD2, 5 bases. This CDR3 is CASSQEERSSYEQYF. The DNA for the CDR3 is TGTGCCAGCAGCCAAGAGGAGCGGTCCTCCTACGAGCAGTACTTC.